The rows below give T cell receptor beta chains drawn from one sample of a study of blood T cell repertoires in COVID-19. Profiling relied on immunoSEQ multiplex PCR, and the TCRdb table lists in-frame clones only, not all of them. The sample lists 100,000 or so clones; roughly 92% were seen once. The sequenced sample consisted of peripheral blood. Source of these receptors: a man aged 45-65 years with active COVID-19. CDR3s include the opening cysteine and the closing phenylalanine or tryptophan. A D gene is named only where the DNA matches it firmly. Not every row has a clone size; where given, it reads once, few, many or a size class.

v_call: TRBV7-2; cdr3_length: 17; clone_size: NA; j_call: TRBJ2-6; d_call: NA; cdr3_aa: CASSPRGTGAGANVLTF; cdr3_nt: TGTGCCAGCAGCCCAAGGGGCACGGGCGCTGGGGCCAACGTCCTGACTTTC
v_call: TRBV7-9; cdr3_length: 14; clone_size: NA; j_call: TRBJ1-6; d_call: NA; cdr3_aa: CASSPHGENSPLHF; cdr3_nt: TGTGCCAGCAGCCCGCACGGGGAGAATTCACCCCTCCACTTT
v_call: TRBV3-1/TRBV3-2; cdr3_length: 15; clone_size: NA; j_call: TRBJ2-5; d_call: TRBD1; cdr3_aa: CASSQTGQRQETQYF; cdr3_nt: TGTGCCAGCAGCCAGACGGGACAGAGGCAAGAGACCCAGTACTTC
v_call: TRBV7-9; cdr3_length: 16; clone_size: NA; j_call: TRBJ1-1; d_call: NA; cdr3_aa: CASSLAGEGRGTEAFF; cdr3_nt: TGTGCCAGCAGCTTAGCGGGGGAGGGGCGAGGAACTGAAGCTTTCTTT
v_call: TRBV7-3; cdr3_length: 15; clone_size: NA; j_call: TRBJ2-2; d_call: TRBD1; cdr3_aa: CASSPGTGITGELFF; cdr3_nt: TGTGCCAGCAGCCCAGGGACAGGGATCACCGGGGAGCTGTTTTTT
v_call: TRBV25-1; cdr3_length: 13; clone_size: NA; j_call: TRBJ2-1; d_call: NA; cdr3_aa: CASGGSGLHEQFF; cdr3_nt: TGTGCCAGCGGGGGGTCCGGTCTGCATGAGCAGTTCTTC
v_call: TRBV18; cdr3_length: 14; clone_size: NA; j_call: TRBJ1-1; d_call: NA; cdr3_aa: CASSPSGDHTEAFF; cdr3_nt: TGTGCCAGCTCACCTAGCGGAGATCACACTGAAGCTTTCTTT
v_call: TRBV4-1; cdr3_length: 15; clone_size: NA; j_call: TRBJ2-5; d_call: NA; cdr3_aa: CASSQDGGARETQYF; cdr3_nt: TGCGCCAGCAGCCAAGATGGGGGGGCTCGGGAGACCCAGTACTTC
v_call: TRBV5-4; cdr3_length: 16; clone_size: NA; j_call: TRBJ1-2; d_call: TRBD1; cdr3_aa: CASSLGQGGSADGYTF; cdr3_nt: TGTGCCAGCAGCTTGGGACAGGGGGGTTCTGCGGATGGCTACACCTTC
v_call: TRBV6-5; cdr3_length: 12; clone_size: NA; j_call: TRBJ2-1; d_call: TRBD2; cdr3_aa: CASRGLADEQFF; cdr3_nt: TGTGCCAGCAGGGGACTAGCTGATGAGCAGTTCTTC
v_call: TRBV5-1; cdr3_length: 15; clone_size: NA; j_call: TRBJ1-6; d_call: NA; cdr3_aa: CASSADGRRDSPLHF; cdr3_nt: TGCGCCAGCAGTGCTGACGGCCGTCGGGATTCACCCCTCCACTTT
v_call: TRBV18; cdr3_length: 14; clone_size: NA; j_call: TRBJ2-5; d_call: NA; cdr3_aa: CASSPDRWRETQYF; cdr3_nt: TGTGCCAGCTCACCGGACAGATGGAGGGAGACCCAGTACTTC
v_call: TRBV5-6; cdr3_length: 17; clone_size: NA; j_call: TRBJ1-1; d_call: TRBD1; cdr3_aa: CASSLRGLWGQGTEAFF; cdr3_nt: TGTGCCAGCAGCTTGAGGGGTCTGTGGGGACAGGGTACTGAAGCTTTCTTT
v_call: TRBV7-3; cdr3_length: 16; clone_size: NA; j_call: TRBJ2-3; d_call: TRBD2; cdr3_aa: CASSPGGRESADTQYF; cdr3_nt: TGTGCCAGCAGCCCGGGAGGGCGGGAGTCCGCAGATACGCAGTATTTT
v_call: TRBV10-1; cdr3_length: 15; clone_size: NA; j_call: TRBJ2-1; d_call: NA; cdr3_aa: CASSESGGTYNEQFF; cdr3_nt: TGCGCCAGCAGTGAGTCTGGCGGGACCTACAATGAGCAGTTCTTC
v_call: TRBV7-9; cdr3_length: 15; clone_size: NA; j_call: TRBJ2-3; d_call: NA; cdr3_aa: CASSLGGHRTDTQYF; cdr3_nt: TGTGCCAGCAGCTTAGGAGGACACCGCACAGATACGCAGTATTTT
v_call: TRBV7-2; cdr3_length: 16; clone_size: NA; j_call: TRBJ2-7; d_call: TRBD2; cdr3_aa: CASSLLGSGNHYEQYF; cdr3_nt: TGTGCCAGCAGCCTCCTGGGTAGCGGGAACCACTACGAGCAGTACTTC
v_call: TRBV19; cdr3_length: 16; clone_size: once; j_call: TRBJ2-7; d_call: TRBD1; cdr3_aa: CASSIIHAGGSYEQYF; cdr3_nt: TGTGCCAGTAGTATAATCCATGCAGGGGGTTCCTACGAGCAGTACTTC
v_call: TRBV19; cdr3_length: 17; clone_size: NA; j_call: TRBJ2-1; d_call: TRBD2; cdr3_aa: CASSAIAGGGSYNEQFF; cdr3_nt: TGTGCCAGTAGTGCGATCGCTGGCGGGGGCTCCTACAATGAGCAGTTCTTC
v_call: TRBV9; cdr3_length: 15; clone_size: NA; j_call: TRBJ1-5; d_call: NA; cdr3_aa: CASSVGGKSNQPQHF; cdr3_nt: TGTGCCAGCAGCGTAGGAGGAAAAAGCAATCAGCCCCAGCATTTT
v_call: TRBV6-1; cdr3_length: 16; clone_size: NA; j_call: TRBJ1-1; d_call: NA; cdr3_aa: CASSEGLGLGNTEAFF; cdr3_nt: TGTGCCAGCAGTGAAGGTCTAGGCCTCGGGAACACTGAAGCTTTCTTT
v_call: TRBV3-1/TRBV3-2; cdr3_length: 13; clone_size: NA; j_call: TRBJ1-1; d_call: NA; cdr3_aa: CASSQEGPRGTFF; cdr3_nt: TGTGCCAGCAGCCAAGAGGGCCCGCGGGGGACTTTCTTT
v_call: TRBV4-2; cdr3_length: 16; clone_size: NA; j_call: TRBJ2-3; d_call: TRBD2; cdr3_aa: CASSQVTGGPGDTQYF; cdr3_nt: TGTGCCAGCAGCCAAGTTACGGGAGGGCCAGGAGATACGCAGTATTTT
v_call: TRBV7-9; cdr3_length: 15; clone_size: few; j_call: TRBJ1-2; d_call: NA; cdr3_aa: CASSFMTSSSGGYTF; cdr3_nt: TGTGCCAGCAGCTTTATGACCTCCTCCTCGGGGGGCTACACCTTC
v_call: TRBV2; cdr3_length: 13; clone_size: NA; j_call: TRBJ1-1; d_call: NA; cdr3_aa: CASRRGGSTEAFF; cdr3_nt: TGTGCCAGCAGGAGAGGGGGAAGCACTGAAGCTTTCTTT
v_call: TRBV9; cdr3_length: 15; clone_size: NA; j_call: TRBJ2-3; d_call: NA; cdr3_aa: CASSVQVRSTDTQYF; cdr3_nt: TGTGCCAGCAGCGTGCAAGTCAGATCCACAGATACGCAGTATTTT
v_call: TRBV28; cdr3_length: 15; clone_size: NA; j_call: TRBJ1-1; d_call: TRBD1; cdr3_aa: CASSIYRGLNTEAFF; cdr3_nt: TGTGCCAGCAGTATATACAGGGGTTTGAACACTGAAGCTTTCTTT
v_call: TRBV15; cdr3_length: 14; clone_size: NA; j_call: TRBJ1-2; d_call: NA; cdr3_aa: CATSRLGANYGYTF; cdr3_nt: TGTGCCACCAGCAGGTTAGGGGCGAACTATGGCTACACCTTC
v_call: TRBV2; cdr3_length: 13; clone_size: NA; j_call: TRBJ2-2; d_call: NA; cdr3_aa: CASTVSRAGELFF; cdr3_nt: TGTGCCAGCACCGTATCGAGAGCGGGGGAGCTGTTTTTT
v_call: TRBV5-6; cdr3_length: 12; clone_size: NA; j_call: TRBJ2-3; d_call: NA; cdr3_aa: CASSLDSGTQYF; cdr3_nt: TGTGCCAGCAGCTTGGATTCGGGTACGCAGTATTTT
v_call: TRBV7-3; cdr3_length: 15; clone_size: NA; j_call: TRBJ2-1; d_call: NA; cdr3_aa: CASSSLGGGVNEQFF; cdr3_nt: TGTGCCAGCAGCTCCTTGGGAGGAGGGGTCAATGAGCAGTTCTTC
v_call: TRBV9; cdr3_length: 14; clone_size: NA; j_call: TRBJ2-1; d_call: NA; cdr3_aa: CASSVRDILNEQFF; cdr3_nt: TGTGCCAGCAGCGTAAGGGACATTCTAAATGAGCAGTTCTTC
v_call: TRBV28; cdr3_length: 17; clone_size: once; j_call: TRBJ1-1; d_call: TRBD1; cdr3_aa: CASSLLTGTGSGTEAFF; cdr3_nt: TGTGCCAGCAGTTTATTGACCGGGACAGGATCAGGTACTGAAGCTTTCTTT
v_call: TRBV9; cdr3_length: 17; clone_size: NA; j_call: TRBJ2-1; d_call: TRBD1; cdr3_aa: CASSFRHGRQGVNEQFF; cdr3_nt: TGTGCCAGCAGCTTCCGCCATGGGAGACAGGGGGTCAATGAGCAGTTCTTC
v_call: TRBV5-5; cdr3_length: 17; clone_size: NA; j_call: TRBJ1-5; d_call: NA; cdr3_aa: CASSLIAKGVSNQPQHF; cdr3_nt: TGTGCCAGCAGCTTGATTGCCAAAGGGGTAAGTAATCAGCCCCAGCATTTT
v_call: TRBV12-3/TRBV12-4; cdr3_length: 13; clone_size: NA; j_call: TRBJ2-7; d_call: NA; cdr3_aa: CASSPGTIYEQYF; cdr3_nt: TGTGCCAGCAGTCCCGGGACAATCTACGAGCAGTACTTC
v_call: TRBV5-1; cdr3_length: 17; clone_size: NA; j_call: TRBJ2-7; d_call: TRBD1; cdr3_aa: CASSLLGQGVNSYEQYF; cdr3_nt: TGCGCCAGCAGCTTATTAGGACAGGGGGTAAACTCCTACGAGCAGTACTTC
v_call: TRBV14; cdr3_length: 14; clone_size: NA; j_call: TRBJ1-4; d_call: TRBD1; cdr3_aa: CASSRTGGYEKLFF; cdr3_nt: TGTGCCAGCAGCCGGACAGGGGGCTATGAAAAACTGTTTTTT
v_call: TRBV21-1; cdr3_length: 15; clone_size: NA; j_call: TRBJ1-3; d_call: NA; cdr3_aa: CAGGADEMYGNTIYF; cdr3_nt: TGTGCCGGAGGGGCAGATGAAATGTATGGAAACACCATATATTTT
v_call: TRBV3-1/TRBV3-2; cdr3_length: 16; clone_size: NA; j_call: TRBJ1-2; d_call: TRBD1; cdr3_aa: CASSVRDRVSYYGYTF; cdr3_nt: TGTGCCAGCAGCGTCCGGGACAGAGTCTCTTATTATGGCTACACCTTC
v_call: TRBV2; cdr3_length: 15; clone_size: NA; j_call: TRBJ2-1; d_call: TRBD2; cdr3_aa: CASSEWREGAYEQFF; cdr3_nt: TGTGCCAGCAGTGAATGGCGGGAGGGCGCCTATGAGCAGTTCTTC
v_call: TRBV7-9; cdr3_length: 12; clone_size: few; j_call: TRBJ1-2; d_call: NA; cdr3_aa: CASSPGNYGYTF; cdr3_nt: TGTGCCAGCAGCCCAGGGAACTATGGCTACACCTTC
v_call: TRBV18; cdr3_length: 14; clone_size: NA; j_call: TRBJ2-7; d_call: NA; cdr3_aa: CASSPMGEAYEQYF; cdr3_nt: TGTGCCAGCTCACCAATGGGGGAGGCCTACGAGCAGTACTTC
v_call: TRBV18; cdr3_length: 16; clone_size: NA; j_call: TRBJ2-1; d_call: TRBD2; cdr3_aa: CASSPSGLATNNEQFF; cdr3_nt: TGTGCCAGCTCACCGTCGGGACTAGCGACCAACAATGAGCAGTTCTTC
v_call: TRBV7-3; cdr3_length: 18; clone_size: NA; j_call: TRBJ2-1; d_call: TRBD2; cdr3_aa: CASSLGTLAGGSSDEQFF; cdr3_nt: TGTGCCAGCAGCTTAGGGACCCTAGCGGGGGGGTCGTCGGATGAGCAGTTCTTC
v_call: TRBV28; cdr3_length: 13; clone_size: NA; j_call: TRBJ2-7; d_call: TRBD2; cdr3_aa: CASRGSGGYEQYF; cdr3_nt: TGTGCCAGCCGGGGGTCGGGGGGATACGAGCAGTACTTC
v_call: TRBV19; cdr3_length: 15; clone_size: NA; j_call: TRBJ1-1; d_call: TRBD1; cdr3_aa: CASSIDAMRGQQAFF; cdr3_nt: TGTGCCAGTAGTATAGACGCAATGAGGGGACAGCAAGCTTTCTTT
v_call: TRBV5-6; cdr3_length: 14; clone_size: NA; j_call: TRBJ1-4; d_call: NA; cdr3_aa: CASSFQNANEKLFF; cdr3_nt: TGTGCCAGCAGCTTCCAGAATGCTAATGAAAAACTGTTTTTT
v_call: TRBV2; cdr3_length: 17; clone_size: NA; j_call: TRBJ2-2; d_call: TRBD2; cdr3_aa: CASSLGRSITNTGELFF; cdr3_nt: TGTGCCAGCAGTCTCGGGAGGTCAATAACGAACACCGGGGAGCTGTTTTTT
v_call: TRBV5-1; cdr3_length: 15; clone_size: NA; j_call: TRBJ2-7; d_call: TRBD1; cdr3_aa: CASSLDGTATYEQYF; cdr3_nt: TGCGCCAGCAGCTTGGATGGGACAGCGACCTACGAGCAGTACTTC